The next 29 T cell receptor beta chains were all read from a single sample in a study of CD8+CD57+ T cells in acquired aplastic anemia. CDR3 and TCR beta VDJ profiling relied on a genomic DNA template. Each CDR3 protein gets one entry after TCRdb re-called the reads with MiXCR. The data hold about 270,000 distinct CDR3 sequences, with 45% to 70% observed a single time. The sequenced material came from sorted CD4+, CD8+, or CD8+CD57+ T cells (not recorded which) from PBMCs. Receptors were obtained from a human donor with severe aplastic anemia or a healthy control (not recorded which).

This rearrangement joins TRBV4-2 to TRBJ1-1; D unresolved. Germline V gene data show CDR1 as LGHNA and CDR2 as YNFKEQ. With 4 bases removed from V and 7 bases from J, the gap between germline ends came to 16 bases. The CDR3 is 14 amino acids. The CDR3 loop reads CASSPHPMPLEAFF. For the CDR3, the DNA is TGTGCCAGCAGCCCGCACCCCATGCCCCTTGAAGCTTTCTTT.

The chain uses TRBV20-1 and TRBJ2-5; D unclear. This CDR3 is 14 amino acids long. With 4 bases removed from V and 2 bases from J, the gap between germline ends came to 14 bases. Germline CDR1 and CDR2: DFQATT and SNEGSKA (reference sequence). DNA for the CDR3: TGCAGTGCTATTCATCCAGTGGTTCAAGAGACCCAGTACTTC. Amino acid sequence: CSAIHPVVQETQYF.

This clonotype was seen many times. V usage is TRBV12-3 or TRBV12-4 and J usage is TRBJ1-1; D uncertain. V shed 2 bases and J shed 7 bases, with 11 bases lying between them. CDR3 length equals 13 residues. CDR3 protein: CASSLTRPGEAFF. For the CDR3, the DNA is TGTGCCAGCAGTTTAACCCGGCCCGGTGAAGCTTTCTTT.

This sequence joins TRBV7-8 and TRBJ1-3, with D possibly being TRBD1 (5 bases). Germline lookup yields CDR1 SGHVS and CDR2 FQNEAQ. Trimming cost V 3 bases and J 2 bases, with 5 bases left between them. The CDR3 contains 13 residues. For the CDR3, the DNA is TGTGCCAGCAGCTTGGACACTGGAAACACCATATATTTT. The encoded protein is CASSLDTGNTIYF.

This sequence joins TRBV12-5 and TRBJ2-7; D may be TRBD2 (6 bases). Trimming pared 0 bases from V and 7 bases from J, leaving 16 bases between. This CDR3 is 15 amino acids long. Germline V gene lookup returns CDR1 LGHNT and CDR2 FRNRAP. The CDR3 loop reads CASGLVRSGAGEQYF. CDR3 DNA sequence: TGTGCTAGTGGTTTGGTACGTTCCGGGGCGGGGGAGCAGTACTTC.

This clonotype was picked up one time. The genes are TRBV19 and TRBJ1-3, with 7 bases that match TRBD1. V lost 4 bases, J lost 0 bases, and 6 bases stayed unmatched. The CDR3 consists of 16 residues. Per germline, CDR1 LNHDA and CDR2 SQIVND (reference sequence). The CDR3 sequence: CASSKRDRSSGNTIYF. CDR3 coding DNA: TGTGCCAGTAGTAAAAGGGACAGAAGCTCTGGAAACACCATATATTTT.

Details on this clonotype: One end of the junction is discordant with germline, which a read error may explain. The rearrangement links TRBV9 to TRBJ2-7; 8 bases are a match to TRBD2. CDR3 length: 16 residues. Per germline, CDR1 SGDLS and CDR2 YYNGEE. CDR3 residues: CASNVVPAGAFYEQYF. The CDR3 DNA follows: TGTGCCAGCAACGTAGTGCCAGCGGGAGCCTTCTACGAGCAGTACTTC.

This clonotype was picked up many times. The chain joins TRBV2 to TRBJ2-3; a weak D match, TRBD2 (6 bases). Trimming took off 11 bases at V and 0 bases at J, with 15 bases between the two ends. CDR3 length: 14 residues. CDR1 is SNHLY and CDR2 is FYNNEI in the germline V gene. The CDR3 here is CAENRDSSTDTQYF. Written as DNA, the CDR3 is TGTGCCGAGAACCGGGACTCTAGCACAGATACGCAGTATTTT.

This clonotype has a single count. The chain combines TRBV5-5 with TRBJ1-2; D possibly corresponds to TRBD1 (6 bases). This CDR3 spans 13 amino acids. Germline loops: CDR1 SGHKS, CDR2 YYEKEE (reference sequence). V was trimmed by 2 bases and J by 7 bases, leaving 12 bases between them. CDR3 in amino acids: CASSFTGQSGYTF. Here the CDR3 DNA reads TGTGCCAGCAGCTTCACGGGACAAAGTGGCTACACCTTC.

The CDR3 region is CASSTDRGVTEAFF. As DNA, the CDR3 is TGTGCCAGCAGCACTGACAGGGGGGTCACTGAAGCTTTCTTT. V is TRBV5-4 and J is TRBJ1-1; 9 bases match TRBD1. Germline-derived CDR1 and CDR2 are SGHNT and YYREEE (reference sequence). The junction had 5 bases not matched to a gene; V was cut back by 4 bases and J by 4 bases. This CDR3 comprises 14 residues.

This clonotype has just a few counts. The chain is built from TRBV7-2 and TRBJ2-3; D gene ambiguous. The germline V gene has CDR1 SGHTA and CDR2 FQGNSA. The CDR3 consists of 14 residues. Trimming removed 5 bases at V and 3 bases at J, with 12 bases between. The chain's CDR3 is CASSVRLGTDTQYF. CDR3 DNA: TGTGCCAGCAGCGTCCGACTGGGGACAGATACGCAGTATTTT.

The chain carries TRBV20-1 and TRBJ2-1, with D tentatively TRBD1 (7 bases). Germline-derived CDR1 and CDR2 are DFQATT and SNEGSKA (reference sequence). The CDR3 extends over 16 amino acids. V lost 3 bases and J 4 bases, leaving 19 bases between the germline ends. In DNA form, the CDR3 reads TGCAGTGCTAGCCTCCGTCCCGGGGGACAGTACAATGAGCAGTTCTTC. Translated: CSASLRPGGQYNEQFF.

V gene TRBV7-9 combines with J gene TRBJ2-1, with 9 positions matching TRBD2. Germline CDR1 SEHNR, CDR2 FQNEAQ (reference sequence). The CDR3 totals 15 residues. With V trimmed by 1 base and J by 7 bases, 5 bases remained unmatched. The CDR3 spells CASSLEAGGGNEQFF. In nucleotides, the CDR3 is TGTGCCAGCAGCTTAGAAGCGGGGGGCGGTAATGAGCAGTTCTTC.

There are many counts of this clonotype. The chain joins TRBV2 to TRBJ2-1, with D hard to call. CDR1 SNHLY and CDR2 FYNNEI come from the germline V gene. This CDR3 has 13 residues. V lost 2 bases and J lost 8, with 10 bases in between. For the CDR3, the DNA is TGTGCCAGCAGTGAAATCACTCCCCATGAGCAGTTCTTC. Translated: CASSEITPHEQFF. Variable domain in full (rest from reference TRBV2 and TRBJ2-1): EPEVTQTPSHQVTQMGQEVILRCVPISNHLYFYWYRQILGQKVEFLVSFYNNEISEKSEIFDDQFSVERPDGSNFTLKIRSTKLEDSAMYFCASSEITPHEQFFGPGTRLTVL.

J is TRBJ2-1 and V is TRBV5-1, with TRBD2 matching 7 bases. Germline CDR1 is SGHRS and CDR2 is YFSETQ. The V gene end was trimmed by 3 bases and the J gene end by 3 bases; junction bases not matched to a gene: 3. The CDR3 totals 14 residues. This chain's CDR3 is CASSSAGIYNEQFF. CDR3 DNA sequence: TGCGCCAGCAGCTCAGCGGGAATCTACAATGAGCAGTTCTTC.

At least ten counts were recorded for this clonotype. The chain employs TRBV7-9 and TRBJ2-5; D gene unclear. Germline V gene lookup returns CDR1 SEHNR and CDR2 FQNEAQ (reference sequence). Trimming pared 1 base from V and 5 bases from J, leaving 14 bases between. The CDR3 runs 15 residues. The CDR3 DNA reads TGTGCCAGCAGCTTAGGACTGCAGCCACGGGAGACCCAGTACTTC. This sequence encodes CASSLGLQPRETQYF.

This chain links TRBV24-1 with TRBJ2-7; 7 bases are shared with TRBD1. With V trimmed by 4 bases and J by 5 bases, 10 bases remained unmatched. The germline CDR1 and CDR2 sequences are KGHDR and SFDVKD. This CDR3 comprises 15 residues. The CDR3: CATSEGQDSWNEQYF. The CDR3 coding sequence is TGTGCCACCAGTGAAGGACAGGATTCGTGGAACGAGCAGTACTTC.

The chain employs TRBV9 and TRBJ2-5; 12 nucleotides line up with TRBD1. Germline assignment: CDR1 SGDLS and CDR2 YYNGEE. This CDR3 contains 15 residues. The J segment lost 5 bases and the V segment lost 2 bases, leaving 4 bases of the junction unmatched. CDR3 sequence reads: CASSVGTGGYETQYF. The CDR3 DNA is TGTGCCAGCAGCGTCGGGACAGGGGGCTACGAGACCCAGTACTTC.

At least ten counts were recorded for this clonotype. The chain joins TRBV5-8 to TRBJ2-3; no definite D call. Germline V gene lookup returns CDR1 SGHTS and CDR2 YDEGEE. The CDR3 runs 13 residues. V lost 0 bases, J lost 3 bases, and 5 bases lay in between. CDR3 nucleotides: TGTGCCAGCAGCTTGGGCCCAACAGATACGCAGTATTTT. Residues: CASSLGPTDTQYF.

In DNA form, the CDR3 reads TGCGCCAGCAGCTTGGAGGGAGGGTCTGAAGCTTTCTTT. Its protein is CASSLEGGSEAFF. V gene TRBV5-1 combines with J gene TRBJ1-1, with D hard to call. Germline V gives CDR1 SGHRS, CDR2 YFSETQ. This CDR3 contains 13 residues. The V and J ends lost 0 bases and 6 bases respectively, with 9 bases between them. Together with reference TRBV5-1 and TRBJ1-1, the CDR3 gives the full variable domain: KAGVTQTPRYLIKTRGQQVTLSCSPISGHRSVSWYQQTPGQGLQFLFEYFSETQRNKGNFPGRFSGRQFSNSRSEMNVSTLELGDSALYLCASSLEGGSEAFFGQGTRLTVV.

V and J are TRBV5-4 and TRBJ1-1, with 9 bases identical to TRBD1. The V and J ends lost 10 bases and 3 bases, in that order; junction bases with no gene match: 4. This CDR3 comprises 12 residues. Germline CDR1 and CDR2: SGHNT and YYREEE (reference sequence). The CDR3 DNA reads TGTGCCTTCCGGACAGGGGACACTGAAGCTTTCTTT. It encodes CAFRTGDTEAFF.

Many counts were recorded for this clonotype. The chain carries TRBV6-1 and TRBJ2-7; D not certain. The CDR3 contains 13 residues. Germline-derived CDR1 and CDR2 are MNHNS and SASEGT. V gave up 4 bases and J gave up 4 bases, with 11 bases separating them. DNA for the CDR3: TGTGCCAGCAGTGCAACCGTTCGGTACGAGCAGTACTTC. Residues: CASSATVRYEQYF.

The chain recombines TRBV7-9 with TRBJ2-7; 7 bases map to TRBD2. Germline V lookup: CDR1 SEHNR, CDR2 FQNEAQ (reference sequence). The CDR3 runs to 12 residues. The V segment lost 5 bases and the J segment 6 bases; nucleotides outside the gene matches: 4. The CDR3 region is CASSLTSVEQYF. The CDR3 nucleotides are TGTGCCAGCAGCCTAACTAGCGTCGAGCAGTACTTC.

This chain joins TRBV12-3 or TRBV12-4 and TRBJ1-1; TRBD1 aligns across 10 bases. The CDR3 consists of 13 residues. The V gene end was trimmed by 6 bases and the J gene end by 5 bases; junction bases not matched to a gene: 3. The CDR3 protein is CASRTGGATEAFF. CDR3 nucleotides: TGTGCCAGCAGGACAGGGGGCGCGACTGAAGCTTTCTTT.

This chain connects TRBV2 to TRBJ2-3, with 9 bases fitting TRBD2. There are 15 residues in the CDR3. J was trimmed by 2 bases and V by 4 bases; bases with no gene match: 4. In germline, CDR1 is SNHLY, CDR2 FYNNEI. The chain's CDR3 is CASSAQRGDTDTQYF. The CDR3 DNA sequence: TGTGCCAGCAGTGCCCAGCGGGGGGACACAGATACGCAGTATTTT.

The V and J genes are TRBV7-9 and TRBJ1-2; D perhaps matches TRBD1 (5 bases). V lost 2 bases, J lost 4 bases, and 14 bases lay in between. Looked up from germline, CDR1 is SEHNR and CDR2 is FQNEAQ (reference sequence). The CDR3 sequence is 15 residues long. The CDR3 bases are TGTGCCAGCAGCTTATTACAGGACCGGCCCTATGGCTACACCTTC. It is translated as CASSLLQDRPYGYTF.

This rearrangement joins TRBV20-1 to TRBJ2-7, with a possible D match to TRBD1 (5 bases). This CDR3 has 12 amino acids. Germline V lookup: CDR1 DFQATT, CDR2 SNEGSKA (reference sequence). The ends were cut back, 6 bases at V and 3 bases at J, with 12 bases in the middle. CDR3 sequence: CSARVSNYEQYF. As DNA, the CDR3 is TGCAGTGCCAGGGTTTCGAACTACGAGCAGTACTTC.

This clonotype was detected ten times or more. This chain joins TRBV29-1 and TRBJ2-7; 8 bases map to TRBD2. Trimming removed 7 bases from V and 4 bases from J; junction bases left unmatched: 9. This CDR3 comprises 13 residues. Germline V gives CDR1 SQVTM, CDR2 ANQGSEA. The CDR3 reads CSAGGTSLYEQYF. DNA of the CDR3: TGCAGCGCCGGGGGGACTAGTCTTTACGAGCAGTACTTC.

The chain uses TRBV12-3 or TRBV12-4 and TRBJ2-3; TRBD1 is a possible D gene (6 bases). V was shortened by 7 bases and J by 3 bases, with 11 bases between the two germline ends. The CDR3 consists of 13 residues. This CDR3 is CASIIRGTDTQYF. The CDR3 DNA reads as TGTGCCAGCATCATCAGGGGTACAGATACGCAGTATTTT.